This T cell receptor beta chain came from a study of T cells in Graves' hyperthyroidism and ophthalmopathy. Findings and caveats of the study: Most expanded thyroid clonotypes above 0.001 also appeared in blood. The model forecast ophthalmopathy, anticipating it by a median roughly 6.3 months before onset.

Concerning this clonotype: What it binds is unknown.

V shed 1 base and J 4 bases; nucleotides not matched to a gene: 8. Germline assignment: CDR1 MGHRA and CDR2 YSYEKL. There are 16 residues in the CDR3. Template material for amplifying TCR beta CDR3 regions consisted of RNA transcripts. HTBI primers drove first-round RT-PCR of the TCR CDR3. TCRdb processed the multiplex PCR reads anew with MiXCR; each CDR3 protein has one entry. The sample has 480,000 or so distinct CDR3 sequences; under 15% are singletons. V is TRBV4-1 and J is TRBJ2-3, with 7 positions matching TRBD2. The sequenced sample was blood. The TCR comes from a woman between 18 and 29 years old with Graves' hyperthyroidism. The chain's CDR3 is CASSQGSAGVADTQYF. CDR3 nucleotides: TGCGCCAGCAGCCAAGGTAGTGCGGGAGTTGCAGATACGCAGTATTTT.